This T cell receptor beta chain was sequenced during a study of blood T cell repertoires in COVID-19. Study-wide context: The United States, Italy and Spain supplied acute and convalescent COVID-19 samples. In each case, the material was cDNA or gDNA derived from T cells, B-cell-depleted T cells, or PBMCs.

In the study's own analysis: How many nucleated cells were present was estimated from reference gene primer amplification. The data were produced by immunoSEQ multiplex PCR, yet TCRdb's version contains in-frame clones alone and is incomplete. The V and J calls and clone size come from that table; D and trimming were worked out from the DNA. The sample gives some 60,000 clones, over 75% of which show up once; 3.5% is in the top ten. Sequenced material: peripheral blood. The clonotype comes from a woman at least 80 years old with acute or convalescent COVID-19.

The CDR3 region is CASGGLDSYEQYF. The CDR3 DNA is TGTGCCTCCGGAGGGTTGGACTCCTACGAGCAGTACTTC. The J gene is TRBJ2-7, the V gene TRBV28, with D possibly matching TRBD2 (6 bases). The CDR3 extends over 13 amino acids. V was trimmed by 11 bases and J by 0 bases, leaving 14 bases between them. Per germline, CDR1 MDHEN and CDR2 SYDVKM.